This T cell receptor beta chain was identified during a study of T cell repertoires in cytomegalovirus infection. Overall study: In public TCR beta signatures, there were indications of both CMV infection and matching HLA type.

MiXCR was run by TCRdb on the reads, yielding one entry per CDR3 protein. The sample consists of fewer than 200,000 distinct CDR3 sequences, about an eighth of them appearing once. Sequences were obtained from PBMCs. This clonotype was obtained from a human donor in good health (CMV status not recorded). Some clones in this sample may be carry-over from other donors' samples.

CDR3 residues: CASSQERDRGRNTIYF. The CDR3, as DNA: TGTGCCAGCAGCCAAGAAAGGGACAGGGGCCGGAACACCATATATTTT. The chain is built from TRBV14 and TRBJ1-3; 10 bases agree with TRBD1. The J segment lost 7 bases and the V segment lost 0 bases, leaving 6 bases of the junction unmatched. Germline V CDR1 and CDR2: SGHDN, FVKESK. CDR3 length equals 16 residues.